The present T cell receptor beta chain was sequenced within a study of blood T cell repertoires in COVID-19. Study context: Researchers got acute and convalescent COVID-19 samples from the United States, Italy and Spain. PBMCs, B-cell-depleted T cells, or T cells provided the cDNA or gDNA that made up the material.

The CDR3 totals 13 residues. V was clipped by 10 bases and J by 4 bases, with 14 bases between them. Germline V gene data show CDR1 as MNHNY and CDR2 as SVGAGI (reference sequence). Clones were read by immunoSEQ multiplex PCR, and TCRdb kept only the in-frame ones, dropping some. The sample lists some 250,000 clones, over 65% occurring once. The TCR originated in a woman of 80 years or more with acute or convalescent COVID-19. Sequencing was done on a sample of peripheral blood. The chain joins TRBV6-6 to TRBJ1-5, with a possible D match to TRBD1 (5 bases). CDR3 residues: CATATVTNQPQHF. DNA for the CDR3: TGTGCCACTGCGACAGTAACTAATCAGCCCCAGCATTTT.